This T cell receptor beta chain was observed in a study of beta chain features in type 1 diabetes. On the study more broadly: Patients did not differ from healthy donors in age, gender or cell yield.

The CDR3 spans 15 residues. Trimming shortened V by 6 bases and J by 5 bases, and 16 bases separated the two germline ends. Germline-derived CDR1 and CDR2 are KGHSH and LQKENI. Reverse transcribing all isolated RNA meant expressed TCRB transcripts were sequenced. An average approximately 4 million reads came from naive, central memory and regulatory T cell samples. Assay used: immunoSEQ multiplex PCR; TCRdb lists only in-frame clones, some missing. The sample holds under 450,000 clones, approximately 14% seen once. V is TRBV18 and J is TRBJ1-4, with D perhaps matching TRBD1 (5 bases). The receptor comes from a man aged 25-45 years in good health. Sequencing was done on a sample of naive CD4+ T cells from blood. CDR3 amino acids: CASSPTGTKNEKLFF. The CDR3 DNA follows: TGTGCCAGCTCCCCGACCGGGACGAAGAATGAAAAACTGTTTTTT.